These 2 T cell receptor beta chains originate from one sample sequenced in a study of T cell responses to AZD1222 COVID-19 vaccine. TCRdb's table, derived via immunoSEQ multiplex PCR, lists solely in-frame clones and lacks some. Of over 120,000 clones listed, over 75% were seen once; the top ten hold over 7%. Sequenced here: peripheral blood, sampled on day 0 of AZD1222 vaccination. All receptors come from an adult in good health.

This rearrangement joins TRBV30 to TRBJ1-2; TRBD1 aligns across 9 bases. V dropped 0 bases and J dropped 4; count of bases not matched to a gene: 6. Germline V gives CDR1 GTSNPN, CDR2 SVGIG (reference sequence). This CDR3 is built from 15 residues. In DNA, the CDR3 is TGTGCCTGGAGTGTACCGGGACAGGGCGGCTATGGCTACACCTTC. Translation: CAWSVPGQGGYGYTF.

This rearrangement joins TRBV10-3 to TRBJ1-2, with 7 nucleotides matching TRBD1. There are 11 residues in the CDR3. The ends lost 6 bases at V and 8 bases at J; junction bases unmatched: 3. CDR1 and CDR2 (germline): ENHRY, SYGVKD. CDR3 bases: TGTGCCATCAGACAGGGGAAAGGCTACACCTTC. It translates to CAIRQGKGYTF.